These 21 T cell receptor beta chains were sequenced from one sample in a study of T cell changes during pregnancy in multiple sclerosis. The method was immunoSEQ multiplex PCR; TCRdb's version includes in-frame clones alone and lacks a portion of them. The sample has about 48,000 clones; about 94% are singletons. The sequencing used CD4+ T cells from peripheral blood mononuclear cells, collected in the first trimester of pregnancy. Receptors originate from a female donor with multiple sclerosis, enrolled in a pregnancy study.

This chain connects TRBV25-1 to TRBJ1-1, with 7 bases fitting TRBD1. V was clipped by 2 bases and J by 3 bases; unmatched bases: 6. The CDR3 has 15 amino acids. Germline CDR1 and CDR2: MGHDK and SYGVNS. The CDR3 DNA sequence: TGTGCCAGCAGTGAAACAGGGGTGTTTCACACTGAAGCTTTCTTT. Encoded protein: CASSETGVFHTEAFF.

The chain combines TRBV5-1 with TRBJ2-1, with D possibly being TRBD2 (6 bases). Germline CDR1 is SGHRS and CDR2 is YFSETQ. V was clipped by 0 bases and J by 0 bases, with 13 bases between them. The CDR3 is 17 residues long. Written as DNA, the CDR3 is TGCGCCAGCAGCTTGGGTGCGGGGCACAGCTCCTACAATGAGCAGTTCTTC. It encodes CASSLGAGHSSYNEQFF.

The rearrangement uses TRBV19 and TRBJ2-3; TRBD2 matches at 8 bases. Per the germline V gene, CDR1 is LNHDA and CDR2 is SQIVND (reference sequence). This CDR3 has 14 amino acids. With 6 bases clipped from V and 5 bases from J, the junction kept 7 bases outside the gene matches. The CDR3 reads CASRSGGAIDTQYF. The DNA for the CDR3 is TGTGCCAGTAGATCCGGGGGGGCCATAGATACGCAGTATTTT.

The CDR3 is CASSPQTGANVLTF. The CDR3 DNA reads TGTGCCAGCAGCCCACAAACTGGGGCCAACGTCCTGACTTTC. The rearrangement uses TRBV9 and TRBJ2-6; no firm D call. The V gene's germline CDR1 is SGDLS and CDR2 YYNGEE. This CDR3 contains 14 residues. Trimming shortened V by 4 bases and J by 2 bases, and 7 bases separated the two germline ends. The full variable domain, its missing parts supplied by reference TRBV9 and TRBJ2-6, is DSGVTQTPKHLITATGQRVTLRCSPRSGDLSVYWYQQSLDQGLQFLIQYYNGEERAKGNILERFSAQQFPDLHSELNLSSLELGDSALYFCASSPQTGANVLTFGAGSRLTVL.

The rearrangement joins TRBV10-1 to TRBJ2-7; D perhaps matches TRBD2 (5 bases). The CDR3 consists of 12 residues. Between the trimmed V and J ends, which lost 4 bases and 6 bases, there was a span of 10 bases. Germline-derived CDR1 and CDR2 are WNHNN and SYGVQD (reference sequence). The CDR3 loop is CASSVAGGEQYF. The CDR3 coding sequence is TGCGCCAGCAGTGTCGCGGGCGGCGAGCAGTACTTC.

The chain joins TRBV7-9 to TRBJ1-6, with 9 bases matching TRBD1. The CDR3 consists of 16 residues. Germline V CDR1 and CDR2: SEHNR, FQNEAQ (reference sequence). Trimming cost V 5 bases and J 2 bases; bases outside gene matches: 4. CDR3 nucleotides: TGTGCCAGCAGCGCACAGGGGGCGACCTATAATTCACCCCTCCACTTT. Protein sequence: CASSAQGATYNSPLHF. The whole variable domain, filled in from reference TRBV7-9 and TRBJ1-6, reads DTGVSQNPRHKITKRGQNVTFRCDPISEHNRLYWYRQTLGQGPEFLTYFQNEAQLEKSRLLSDRFSAERPKGSFSTLEIQRTEQGDSAMYLCASSAQGATYNSPLHFGNGTRLTVT.

The chain combines TRBV11-2 with TRBJ2-5, with D possibly matching TRBD1 (5 bases). The CDR3 length is 15 residues. V lost 1 base to trimming and J lost 1 base, with 10 bases between them. Germline V gene data show CDR1 as SGHAT and CDR2 as FQNNGV. The CDR3 bases are TGTGCCAGCAGCTTAGTGGGGCAGGGCCAAGAGACCCAGTACTTC. Translation gives CASSLVGQGQETQYF.

The rearrangement uses TRBV5-1 and TRBJ2-3; D gene uncertain. Germline V CDR1 and CDR2: SGHRS, YFSETQ. V lost 0 bases to trimming and J lost 4 bases, with 6 bases between them. The CDR3 length is 13 residues. CDR3 amino acids: CASSLGSADTQYF. The CDR3 bases are TGCGCCAGCAGCTTGGGTAGTGCAGATACGCAGTATTTT.

The chain combines TRBV27 with TRBJ2-7; D is perhaps TRBD2 (6 bases). V lost 7 bases, J lost 4 bases, and 17 bases lay in between. This CDR3 contains 14 residues. Germline V gene sequence: CDR1 MNHEY, CDR2 SMNVEV (reference sequence). CDR3 residues: CASKRQGGTYEQYF. The CDR3 DNA is TGTGCCAGCAAACGGCAGGGAGGAACTTACGAGCAGTACTTC.

The V and J genes are TRBV11-2 and TRBJ2-2, with 8 bases lining up with TRBD1. V trimming: 4 bases; J trimming: 2 bases; junction bases outside the gene matches: 9. There are 17 residues in the CDR3. Germline CDR1 SGHAT, CDR2 FQNNGV. The CDR3 protein is CASSSHRGTGNTGELFF. The CDR3, as DNA: TGTGCCAGCAGCTCGCACCGAGGGACAGGAAACACCGGGGAGCTGTTTTTT.

The chain employs TRBV7-2 and TRBJ2-4, with D perhaps TRBD1 (6 bases). Trimming pared 3 bases from V and 0 bases from J, leaving 18 bases between. Germline V CDR1 and CDR2: SGHTA, FQGNSA. CDR3 length: 18 amino acids. The CDR3 loop reads CASSFSDRNDLAKNIQYF. For the CDR3, the DNA is TGTGCCAGCAGCTTCTCGGACAGAAACGACTTAGCCAAAAACATTCAGTACTTC.

The rearrangement links TRBV2 to TRBJ2-7; the match to TRBD1 covers 7 bases. This CDR3 has 14 amino acids. The germline V gene encodes CDR1 SNHLY and CDR2 FYNNEI. V trimming: 5 bases; J trimming: 2 bases; junction bases outside the gene matches: 6. The CDR3 spells CASSTTGTPYEQYF. The CDR3 region has the DNA TGTGCCAGCAGTACGACAGGGACCCCCTACGAGCAGTACTTC.

The table lists this clone with a count of one. V and J are TRBV10-2 and TRBJ1-4, with D possibly matching TRBD1 (5 bases). Trimming cost V 9 bases and J 4 bases, with 12 bases left between them. The CDR3 loop spans 13 amino acids. CDR1 is WSHSY, CDR2 SAAADI, per germline. The CDR3 protein is CASKVGDNEKLFF. The CDR3 nucleotides read TGCGCCAGTAAAGTAGGGGATAATGAAAAACTGTTTTTT.

This sequence joins TRBV7-2 and TRBJ2-3; no clear D. This CDR3 spans 15 amino acids. Germline CDR1 SGHTA, CDR2 FQGNSA. The germline V and J ends were trimmed by 5 bases and 4 bases, with 16 bases remaining between them. Here the CDR3 reads CASSPLWAGADTQYF. The CDR3 DNA sequence: TGTGCCAGCAGCCCACTGTGGGCAGGTGCAGATACGCAGTATTTT. The entire variable domain, with the rest obtained from reference TRBV7-2 and TRBJ2-3, is as follows: GAGVSQSPSNKVTEKGKDVELRCDPISGHTALYWYRQSLGQGLEFLIYFQGNSAPDKSGLPSDRFSAERTGGSVSTLTIQRTQQEDSAVYLCASSPLWAGADTQYFGPGTRLTVL.

The rearrangement joins TRBV7-3 to TRBJ2-7; D unresolved. The ends were cut back, 5 bases at V and 0 bases at J, with 14 bases in the middle. CDR1 SGHTA and CDR2 FQGTGA come from the germline V gene. This CDR3 comprises 15 residues. The CDR3 DNA reads TGTGCCAGCAGCCCAGACGCGAGGAGCTCCTACGAGCAGTACTTC. This gives the protein CASSPDARSSYEQYF.

The gene calls are TRBV6-1 and TRBJ2-7; a possible D gene is TRBD1 (6 bases). Germline CDR1 reads MNHNS; CDR2 reads SASEGT. This CDR3 region has 12 residues. The ends were cut back, 5 bases at V and 2 bases at J, with 7 bases in the middle. This CDR3 is CASSWDTYEQYF. The CDR3 region has the DNA TGTGCCAGCAGTTGGGACACCTACGAGCAGTACTTC.

The rearrangement joins TRBV27 to TRBJ1-5; 9 bases are a match to TRBD1. The ends lost 3 bases at V and 5 bases at J; junction bases unmatched: 14. Germline V lookup: CDR1 MNHEY, CDR2 SMNVEV (reference sequence). The CDR3 consists of 18 residues. The CDR3 DNA is TGTGCCAGCAGTTTCCGAGGCAGGGACAGGGATACCGATCAGCCCCAGCATTTT. Translating it yields CASSFRGRDRDTDQPQHF.

This chain uses TRBV5-1 with TRBJ2-1, with 8 positions matching TRBD2. Germline values: CDR1 SGHRS, CDR2 YFSETQ. CDR3 length: 15 amino acids. V shed 7 bases and J 4 bases; nucleotides not matched to a gene: 10. The CDR3 here is CASGLGTSAYNEQFF. CDR3 bases: TGCGCCAGCGGCCTAGGGACTAGTGCTTACAATGAGCAGTTCTTC. The variable domain in full, completed from reference TRBV5-1 and TRBJ2-1, reads KAGVTQTPRYLIKTRGQQVTLSCSPISGHRSVSWYQQTPGQGLQFLFEYFSETQRNKGNFPGRFSGRQFSNSRSEMNVSTLELGDSALYLCASGLGTSAYNEQFFGPGTRLTVL.

This clone was observed a single time. The chain combines TRBV29-1 with TRBJ2-2, with 7 bases identical to TRBD2. This CDR3 is 15 amino acids long. CDR1 SQVTM and CDR2 ANQGSEA come from the germline V gene. The ends lost 4 bases at V and 4 bases at J; junction bases unmatched: 9. The CDR3 bases are TGCAGCGTTGGGGTTCAGGGCGGGAGCACCGGGGAGCTGTTTTTT. Translating gives CSVGVQGGSTGELFF.

The CDR3 DNA reads TGTGCCATCATGGCCGACAGGAGGGAGACCCAGTACTTC. Its protein product is CAIMADRRETQYF. The chain uses TRBV10-3 and TRBJ2-5; weak D call: TRBD1 (6 bases). Trimming left V 7 bases short and J 5 bases short, with 14 bases between. This CDR3 contains 13 residues. CDR1 is ENHRY, CDR2 SYGVKD, per germline.

The chain is built from TRBV11-1 and TRBJ1-1, with D tentatively TRBD1 (5 bases). This CDR3 is 14 amino acids long. V was pared by 5 bases and J by 6 bases, with 16 bases between. Germline-derived CDR1 and CDR2 are SGHAT and FQDESV (reference sequence). CDR3 coding DNA: TGTGCCAGCAGCCCCCGGAGGGGTACCCCTGAAGCTTTCTTT. Its protein product is CASSPRRGTPEAFF. Full variable domain (rest looked up from reference TRBV11-1 and TRBJ1-1): EAEVAQSPRYKITEKSQAVAFWCDPISGHATLYWYRQILGQGPELLVQFQDESVVDDSQLPKDRFSAERLKGVDSTLKIQPAELGDSAMYLCASSPRRGTPEAFFGQGTRLTVV.